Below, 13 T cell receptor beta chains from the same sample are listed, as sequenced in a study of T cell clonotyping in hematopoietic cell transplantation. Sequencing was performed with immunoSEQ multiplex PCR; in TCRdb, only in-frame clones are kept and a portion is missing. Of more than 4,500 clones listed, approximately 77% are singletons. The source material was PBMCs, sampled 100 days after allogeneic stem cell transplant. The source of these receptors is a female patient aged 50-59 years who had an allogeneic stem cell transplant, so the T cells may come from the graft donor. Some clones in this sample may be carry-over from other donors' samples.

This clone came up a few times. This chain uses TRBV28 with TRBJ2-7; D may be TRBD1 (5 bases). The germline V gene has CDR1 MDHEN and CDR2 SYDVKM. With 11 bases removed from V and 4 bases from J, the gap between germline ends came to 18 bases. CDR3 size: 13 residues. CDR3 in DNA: TGTGCCGCGTACAGACAGTTTTTGTACGAGCAGTACTTC. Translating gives CAAYRQFLYEQYF.

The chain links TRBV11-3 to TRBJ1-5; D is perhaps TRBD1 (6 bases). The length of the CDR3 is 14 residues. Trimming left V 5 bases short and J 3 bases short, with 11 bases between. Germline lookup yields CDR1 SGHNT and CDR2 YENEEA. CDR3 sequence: CASSRRQANQPQHF. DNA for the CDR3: TGTGCCAGCAGCCGTCGACAGGCCAATCAGCCCCAGCATTTT.

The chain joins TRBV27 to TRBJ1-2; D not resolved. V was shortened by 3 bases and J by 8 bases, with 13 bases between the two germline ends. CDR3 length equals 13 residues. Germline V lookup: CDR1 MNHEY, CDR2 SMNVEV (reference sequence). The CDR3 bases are TGTGCCAGCAGTTTCTTCTCCGACCGGGGCTACACCTTC. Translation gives CASSFFSDRGYTF.

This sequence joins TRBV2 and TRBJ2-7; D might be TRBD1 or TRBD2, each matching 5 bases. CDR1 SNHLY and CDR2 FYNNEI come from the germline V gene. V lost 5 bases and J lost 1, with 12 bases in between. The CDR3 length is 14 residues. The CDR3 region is CASSSGTRSYEQYF. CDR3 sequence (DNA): TGTGCCAGCAGTTCCGGGACGAGGTCCTACGAGCAGTACTTC.

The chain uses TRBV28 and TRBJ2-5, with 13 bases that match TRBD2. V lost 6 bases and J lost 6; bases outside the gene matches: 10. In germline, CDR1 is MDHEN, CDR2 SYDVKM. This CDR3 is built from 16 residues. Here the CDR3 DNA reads TGTGCCAGCAGCCGTGAAGGACTAGCGGGAGTAAAGACCCAGTACTTC. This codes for CASSREGLAGVKTQYF.

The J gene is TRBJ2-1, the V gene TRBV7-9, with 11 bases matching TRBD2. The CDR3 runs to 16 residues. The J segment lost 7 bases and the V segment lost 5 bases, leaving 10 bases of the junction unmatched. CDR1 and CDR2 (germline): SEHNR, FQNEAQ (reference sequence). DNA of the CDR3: TGTGCCAGCAGCCCTTTACTAGCGGGAGCGGGGAATGAGCAGTTCTTC. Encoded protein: CASSPLLAGAGNEQFF.

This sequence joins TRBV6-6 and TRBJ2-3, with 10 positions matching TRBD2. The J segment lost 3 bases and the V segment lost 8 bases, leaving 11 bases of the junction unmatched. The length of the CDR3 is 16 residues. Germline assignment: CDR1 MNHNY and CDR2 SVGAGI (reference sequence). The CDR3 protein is CASLPPASGSTDTQYF. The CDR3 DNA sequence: TGTGCCAGCTTACCTCCGGCTAGCGGGAGTACAGATACGCAGTATTTT.

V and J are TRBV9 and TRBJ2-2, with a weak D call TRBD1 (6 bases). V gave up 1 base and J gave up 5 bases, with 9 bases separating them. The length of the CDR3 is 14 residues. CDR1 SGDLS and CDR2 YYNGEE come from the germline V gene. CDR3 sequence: CASSVNQGTGELFF. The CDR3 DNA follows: TGTGCCAGCAGCGTAAACCAGGGGACCGGGGAGCTGTTTTTT.

CDR3 amino acids: CASSLTSAYYEQYF. Here the CDR3 DNA reads TGTGCCAGCAGCTTAACTAGCGCCTACTACGAGCAGTACTTC. This sequence joins TRBV7-9 and TRBJ2-7; TRBD2 agrees at 7 bases. With 2 bases clipped from V and 3 bases from J, the junction kept 4 bases outside the gene matches. The V gene's germline CDR1 is SEHNR and CDR2 FQNEAQ (reference sequence). CDR3 length: 14 amino acids.

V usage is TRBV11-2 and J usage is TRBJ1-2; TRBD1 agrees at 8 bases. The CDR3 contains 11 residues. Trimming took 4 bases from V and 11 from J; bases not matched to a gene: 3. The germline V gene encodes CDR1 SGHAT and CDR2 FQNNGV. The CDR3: CASSSRQGYTF. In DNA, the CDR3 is TGTGCCAGCAGCTCGAGACAGGGGTACACCTTC.

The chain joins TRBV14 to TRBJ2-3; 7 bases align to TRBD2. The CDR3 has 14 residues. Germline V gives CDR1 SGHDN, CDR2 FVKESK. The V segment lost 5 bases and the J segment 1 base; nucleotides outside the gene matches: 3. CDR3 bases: TGTGCCAGCAGCGGGCGGGAGCGCACAGATACGCAGTATTTT. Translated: CASSGRERTDTQYF.

The CDR3, as DNA: TGTGCCATCAGTTTAGGGACAGGGGGCGTCTATGGCTACACCTTC. Translation gives CAISLGTGGVYGYTF. This chain links TRBV10-3 with TRBJ1-2, with TRBD1 matching 12 bases. Per germline, CDR1 ENHRY and CDR2 SYGVKD. The CDR3 contains 15 residues. V lost 5 bases to trimming and J lost 4 bases; unmatched junction nucleotides: 5.

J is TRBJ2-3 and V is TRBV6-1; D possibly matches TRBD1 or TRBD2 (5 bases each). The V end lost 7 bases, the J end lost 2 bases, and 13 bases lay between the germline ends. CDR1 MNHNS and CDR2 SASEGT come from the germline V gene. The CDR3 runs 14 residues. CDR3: CASMRGYDTDTQYF. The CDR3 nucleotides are TGTGCCAGCATGAGGGGCTACGACACAGATACGCAGTATTTT.